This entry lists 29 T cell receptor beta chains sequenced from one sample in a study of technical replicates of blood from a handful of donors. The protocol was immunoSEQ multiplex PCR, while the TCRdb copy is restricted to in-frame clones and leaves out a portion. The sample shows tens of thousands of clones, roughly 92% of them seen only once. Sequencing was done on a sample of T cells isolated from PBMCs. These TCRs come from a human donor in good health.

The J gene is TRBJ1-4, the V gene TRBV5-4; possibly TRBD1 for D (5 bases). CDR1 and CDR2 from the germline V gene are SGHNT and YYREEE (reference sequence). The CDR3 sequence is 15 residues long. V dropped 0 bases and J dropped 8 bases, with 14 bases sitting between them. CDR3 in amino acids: CASSLAQGGREKLFF. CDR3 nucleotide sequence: TGTGCCAGCAGCTTGGCGCAGGGAGGTCGGGAAAAACTGTTTTTT.

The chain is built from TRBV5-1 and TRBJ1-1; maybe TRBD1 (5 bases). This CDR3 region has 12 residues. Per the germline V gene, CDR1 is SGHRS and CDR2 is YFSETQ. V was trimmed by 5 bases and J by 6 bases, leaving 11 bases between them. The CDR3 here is CASREGSAEAFF. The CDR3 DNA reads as TGCGCCAGCAGGGAGGGGAGTGCTGAAGCTTTCTTT.

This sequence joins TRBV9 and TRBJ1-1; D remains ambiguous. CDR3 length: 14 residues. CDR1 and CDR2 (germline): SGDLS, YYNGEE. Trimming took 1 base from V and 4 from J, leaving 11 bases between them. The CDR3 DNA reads TGTGCCAGCAGCGTACAATCCAGGTTCACTGAAGCTTTCTTT. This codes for CASSVQSRFTEAFF.

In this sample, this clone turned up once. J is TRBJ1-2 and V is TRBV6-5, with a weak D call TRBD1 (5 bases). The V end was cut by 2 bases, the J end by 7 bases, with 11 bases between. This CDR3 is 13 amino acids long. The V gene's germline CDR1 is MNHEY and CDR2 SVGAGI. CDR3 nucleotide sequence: TGTGCCAGCAGTTACGGCGGGGGGGGTGGCTACACCTTC. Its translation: CASSYGGGGGYTF.

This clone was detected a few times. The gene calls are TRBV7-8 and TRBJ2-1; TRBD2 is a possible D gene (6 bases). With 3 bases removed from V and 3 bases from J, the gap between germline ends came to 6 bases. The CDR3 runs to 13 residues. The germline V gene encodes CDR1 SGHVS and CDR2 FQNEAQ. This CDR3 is CASSLTSYNEQFF. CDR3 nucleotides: TGTGCCAGCAGCTTGACTAGCTACAATGAGCAGTTCTTC.

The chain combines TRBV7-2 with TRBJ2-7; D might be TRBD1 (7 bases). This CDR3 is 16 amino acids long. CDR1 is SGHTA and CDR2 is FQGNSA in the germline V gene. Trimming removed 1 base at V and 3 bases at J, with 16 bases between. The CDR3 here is CASSLESAGQIYEQYF. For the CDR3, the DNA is TGTGCCAGCAGCTTAGAATCCGCGGGACAGATCTACGAGCAGTACTTC.

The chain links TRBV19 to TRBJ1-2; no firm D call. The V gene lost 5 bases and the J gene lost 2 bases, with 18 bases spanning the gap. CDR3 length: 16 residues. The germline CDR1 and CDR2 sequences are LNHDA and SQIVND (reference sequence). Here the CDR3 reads CASSPPRGSLNYGYTF. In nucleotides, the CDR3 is TGTGCCAGTAGTCCCCCCCGGGGTAGCCTCAACTATGGCTACACCTTC.

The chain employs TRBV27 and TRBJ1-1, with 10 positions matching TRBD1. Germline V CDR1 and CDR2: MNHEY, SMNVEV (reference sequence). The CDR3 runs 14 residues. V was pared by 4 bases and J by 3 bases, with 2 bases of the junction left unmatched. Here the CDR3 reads CASSSTGGYTEAFF. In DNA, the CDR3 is TGTGCCAGCAGTTCGACAGGGGGCTACACTGAAGCTTTCTTT.

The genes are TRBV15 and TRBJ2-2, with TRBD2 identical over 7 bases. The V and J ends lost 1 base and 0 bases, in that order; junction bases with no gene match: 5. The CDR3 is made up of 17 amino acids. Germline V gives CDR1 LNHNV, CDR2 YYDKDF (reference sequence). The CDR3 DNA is TGTGCCACCAGCAGAGCTCTAGCGGCTTCGAACACCGGGGAGCTGTTTTTT. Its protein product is CATSRALAASNTGELFF.

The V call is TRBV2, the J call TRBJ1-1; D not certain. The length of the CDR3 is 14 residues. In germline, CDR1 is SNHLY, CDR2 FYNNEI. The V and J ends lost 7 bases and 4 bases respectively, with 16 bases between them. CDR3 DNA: TGTGCCAGCAAGAGCGTGGTGGTTTCCACTGAAGCTTTCTTT. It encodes CASKSVVVSTEAFF.

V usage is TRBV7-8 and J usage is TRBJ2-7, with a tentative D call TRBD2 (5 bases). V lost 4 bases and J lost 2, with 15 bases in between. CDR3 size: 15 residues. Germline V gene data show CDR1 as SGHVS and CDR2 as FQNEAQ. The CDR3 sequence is CASSYTAGKAYEQYF. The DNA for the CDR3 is TGTGCCAGCAGCTACACGGCGGGTAAGGCCTACGAGCAGTACTTC.

The CDR3 here is CASSFSGLAGISSYNEQFF. DNA for the CDR3: TGTGCCAGCAGCTTTTCTGGACTAGCGGGTATTAGCTCCTACAATGAGCAGTTCTTC. This chain joins TRBV7-3 and TRBJ2-1; 11 nucleotides agree with TRBD2. The CDR3 has 19 amino acids. Germline CDR1 is SGHTA and CDR2 is FQGTGA. With V trimmed by 3 bases and J by 0 bases, 10 bases remained unmatched.

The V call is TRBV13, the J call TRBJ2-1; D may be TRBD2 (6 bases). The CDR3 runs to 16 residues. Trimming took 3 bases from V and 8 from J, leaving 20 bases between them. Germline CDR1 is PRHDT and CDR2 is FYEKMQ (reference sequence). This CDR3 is CASSFPSGSPVDEQFF. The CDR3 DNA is TGTGCCAGCAGCTTCCCAAGCGGGTCCCCGGTGGATGAGCAGTTCTTC.

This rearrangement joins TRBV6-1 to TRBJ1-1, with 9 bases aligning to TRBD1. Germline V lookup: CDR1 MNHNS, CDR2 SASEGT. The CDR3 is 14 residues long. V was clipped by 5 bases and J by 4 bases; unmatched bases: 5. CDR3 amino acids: CASSPQDRGTEAFF. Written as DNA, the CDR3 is TGTGCCAGCAGTCCCCAGGACAGGGGCACTGAAGCTTTCTTT.

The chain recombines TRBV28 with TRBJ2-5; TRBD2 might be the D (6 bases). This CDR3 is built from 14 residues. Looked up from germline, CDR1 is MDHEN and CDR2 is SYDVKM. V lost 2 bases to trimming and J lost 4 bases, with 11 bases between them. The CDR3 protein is CASSLPGRLETQYF. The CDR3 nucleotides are TGTGCCAGCAGTTTACCCGGGAGACTAGAGACCCAGTACTTC.

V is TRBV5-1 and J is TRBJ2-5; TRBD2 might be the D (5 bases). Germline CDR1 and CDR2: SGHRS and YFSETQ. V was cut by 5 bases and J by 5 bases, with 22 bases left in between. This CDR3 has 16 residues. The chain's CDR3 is CASSSDPGFYGETQYF. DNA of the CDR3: TGCGCCAGCAGTTCGGACCCGGGATTCTATGGCGAGACCCAGTACTTC.

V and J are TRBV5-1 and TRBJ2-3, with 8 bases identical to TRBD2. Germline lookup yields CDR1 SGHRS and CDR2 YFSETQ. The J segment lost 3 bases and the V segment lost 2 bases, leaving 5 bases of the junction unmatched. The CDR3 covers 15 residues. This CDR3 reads CASSLRAGVTDTQYF. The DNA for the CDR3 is TGCGCCAGCAGCTTAAGAGCGGGAGTGACAGATACGCAGTATTTT.

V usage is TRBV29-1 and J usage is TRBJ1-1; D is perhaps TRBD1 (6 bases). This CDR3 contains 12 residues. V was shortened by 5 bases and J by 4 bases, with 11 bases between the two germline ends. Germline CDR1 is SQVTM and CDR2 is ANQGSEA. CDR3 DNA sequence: TGCAGCGTTCTGGGGGCTCTCACTGAAGCTTTCTTT. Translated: CSVLGALTEAFF.

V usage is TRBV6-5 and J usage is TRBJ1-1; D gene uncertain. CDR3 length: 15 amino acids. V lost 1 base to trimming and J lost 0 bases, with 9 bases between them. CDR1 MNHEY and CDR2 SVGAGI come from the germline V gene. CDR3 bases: TGTGCCAGCAGTTACTTAGAGGGAGTGAACACTGAAGCTTTCTTT. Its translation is CASSYLEGVNTEAFF.

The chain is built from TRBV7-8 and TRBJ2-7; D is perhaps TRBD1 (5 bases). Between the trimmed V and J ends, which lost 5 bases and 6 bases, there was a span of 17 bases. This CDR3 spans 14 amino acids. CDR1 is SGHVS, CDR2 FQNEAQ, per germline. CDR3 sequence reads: CASSRGPTLGEQYF. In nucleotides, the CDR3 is TGTGCCAGCAGCAGGGGCCCAACCTTGGGCGAGCAGTACTTC.

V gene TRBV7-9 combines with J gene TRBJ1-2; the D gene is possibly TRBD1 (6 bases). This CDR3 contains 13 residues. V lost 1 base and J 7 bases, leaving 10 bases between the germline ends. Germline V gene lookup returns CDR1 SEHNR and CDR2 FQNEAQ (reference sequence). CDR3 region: CASSLESQGGYTF. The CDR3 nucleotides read TGTGCCAGCAGCTTAGAATCACAGGGTGGCTACACCTTC.

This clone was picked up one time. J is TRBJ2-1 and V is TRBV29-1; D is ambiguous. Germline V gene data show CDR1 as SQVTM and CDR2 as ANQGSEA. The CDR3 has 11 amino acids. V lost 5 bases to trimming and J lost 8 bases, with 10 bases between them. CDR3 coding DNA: TGCAGCGTTAAGGAGTTGGATGAGCAGTTCTTC. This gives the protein CSVKELDEQFF.

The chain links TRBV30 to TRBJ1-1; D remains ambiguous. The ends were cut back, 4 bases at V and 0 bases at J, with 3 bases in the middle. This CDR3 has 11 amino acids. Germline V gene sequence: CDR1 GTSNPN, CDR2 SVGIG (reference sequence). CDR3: CAWIMNTEAFF. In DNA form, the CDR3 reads TGTGCCTGGATAATGAACACTGAAGCTTTCTTT.

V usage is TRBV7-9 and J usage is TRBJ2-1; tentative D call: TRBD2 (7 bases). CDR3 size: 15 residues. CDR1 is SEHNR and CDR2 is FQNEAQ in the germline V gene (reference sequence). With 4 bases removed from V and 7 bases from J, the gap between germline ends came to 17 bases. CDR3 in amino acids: CASSWRGGGKNEQFF. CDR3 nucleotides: TGTGCCAGCAGCTGGCGAGGGGGGGGTAAGAATGAGCAGTTCTTC.

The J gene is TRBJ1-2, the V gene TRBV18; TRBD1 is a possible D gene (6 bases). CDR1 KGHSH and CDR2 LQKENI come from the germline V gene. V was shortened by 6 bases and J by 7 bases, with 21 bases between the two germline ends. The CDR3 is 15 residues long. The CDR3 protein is CASSPGSDSLAGYTF. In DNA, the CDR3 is TGTGCCAGCTCCCCCGGATCGGACAGTTTAGCTGGCTACACCTTC.

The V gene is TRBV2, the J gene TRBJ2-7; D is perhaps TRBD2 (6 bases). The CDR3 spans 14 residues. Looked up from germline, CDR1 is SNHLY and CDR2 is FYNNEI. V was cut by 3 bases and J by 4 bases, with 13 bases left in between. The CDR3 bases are TGTGCCAGCAGTGACTCAGGGACTCTTTACGAGCAGTACTTC. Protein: CASSDSGTLYEQYF.

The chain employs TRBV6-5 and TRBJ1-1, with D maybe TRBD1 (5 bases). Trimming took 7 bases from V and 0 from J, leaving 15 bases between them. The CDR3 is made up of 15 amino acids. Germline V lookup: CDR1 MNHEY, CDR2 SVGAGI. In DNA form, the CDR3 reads TGTGCCAGCATTAGCTCGGGACTTATGAACACTGAAGCTTTCTTT. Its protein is CASISSGLMNTEAFF.

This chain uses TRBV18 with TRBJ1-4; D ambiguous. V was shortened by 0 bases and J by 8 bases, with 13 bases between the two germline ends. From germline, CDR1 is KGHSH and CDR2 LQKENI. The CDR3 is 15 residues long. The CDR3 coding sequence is TGTGCCAGCTCACCACCGCCGGGGATGGGCGAAAAACTGTTTTTT. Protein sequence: CASSPPPGMGEKLFF.

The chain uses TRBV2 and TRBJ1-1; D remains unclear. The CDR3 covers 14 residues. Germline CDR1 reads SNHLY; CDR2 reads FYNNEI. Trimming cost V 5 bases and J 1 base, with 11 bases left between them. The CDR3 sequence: CASSYLSGNTEAFF. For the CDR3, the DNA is TGTGCCAGCAGTTACCTATCTGGGAACACTGAAGCTTTCTTT. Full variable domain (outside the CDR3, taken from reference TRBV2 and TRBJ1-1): EPEVTQTPSHQVTQMGQEVILRCVPISNHLYFYWYRQILGQKVEFLVSFYNNEISEKSEIFDDQFSVERPDGSNFTLKIRSTKLEDSAMYFCASSYLSGNTEAFFGQGTRLTVV.